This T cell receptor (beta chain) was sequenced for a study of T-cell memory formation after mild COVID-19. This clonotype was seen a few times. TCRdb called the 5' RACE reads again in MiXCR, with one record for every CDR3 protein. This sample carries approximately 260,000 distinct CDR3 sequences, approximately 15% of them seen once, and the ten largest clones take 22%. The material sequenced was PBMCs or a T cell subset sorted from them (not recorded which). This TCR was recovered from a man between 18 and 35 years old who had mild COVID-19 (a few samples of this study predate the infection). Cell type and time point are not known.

The CDR3 DNA follows: TGTGCCAGCACAGGTGGCTACACCTTC. It translates to CASTGGYTF. This chain links TRBV27 with TRBJ1-2; D is unclear. The CDR3 totals 9 residues. CDR1 is MNHEY and CDR2 is SMNVEV in the germline V gene (reference sequence). Trimming cost V 7 bases and J 7 bases, with 4 bases left between them.